The present T cell receptor (beta chain) was sequenced within a study of T cells in Graves' hyperthyroidism and ophthalmopathy. Study-level background: The blood sample was taken at first diagnosis, before treatment began.

RNA transcripts served as the template for amplifying TCR beta CDR3 regions. In the first-round RT-PCR of the TCR CDR3, the HTBI primer set was used. TCRdb re-called the multiplex PCR reads through MiXCR, storing one row per CDR3 protein. The table has 500,000 to 650,000 distinct CDR3 sequences, 17% seen once. Broader study findings: Ophthalmopathy was distinguished from stable hyperthyroidism by 13 V-J signatures. Most thyroid clonotypes with frequency above 0.001 were detected in blood.

CDR3 length: 15 amino acids. The germline V gene encodes CDR1 SGHNT and CDR2 YYREEE (reference sequence). Trimming took off 7 bases at V and 1 base at J, with 17 bases between the two ends. Comment on this clonotype: Its antigen is currently unknown.

The genes are TRBV5-4 and TRBJ1-1; D is uncertain. The sample taken for sequencing was blood. The TCR was taken from a woman under 30 with Graves' ophthalmopathy. As DNA, the CDR3 is TGTGCCAGCGGACCGCCAGACGGAGGGAACACTGAAGCTTTCTTT. It encodes CASGPPDGGNTEAFF.